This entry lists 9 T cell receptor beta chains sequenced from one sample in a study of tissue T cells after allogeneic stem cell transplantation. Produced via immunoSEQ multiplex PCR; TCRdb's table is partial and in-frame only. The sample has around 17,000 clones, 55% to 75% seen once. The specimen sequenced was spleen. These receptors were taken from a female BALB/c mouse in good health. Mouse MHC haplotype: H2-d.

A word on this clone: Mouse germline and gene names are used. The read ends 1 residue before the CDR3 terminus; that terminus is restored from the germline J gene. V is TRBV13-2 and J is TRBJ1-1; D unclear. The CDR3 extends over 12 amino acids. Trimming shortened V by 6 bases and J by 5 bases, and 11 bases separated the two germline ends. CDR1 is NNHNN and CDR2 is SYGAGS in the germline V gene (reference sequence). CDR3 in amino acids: CASEKGGTEVFF. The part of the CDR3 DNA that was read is TGTGCCAGCGAGAAGGGAGGGACAGAAGTCTTC.

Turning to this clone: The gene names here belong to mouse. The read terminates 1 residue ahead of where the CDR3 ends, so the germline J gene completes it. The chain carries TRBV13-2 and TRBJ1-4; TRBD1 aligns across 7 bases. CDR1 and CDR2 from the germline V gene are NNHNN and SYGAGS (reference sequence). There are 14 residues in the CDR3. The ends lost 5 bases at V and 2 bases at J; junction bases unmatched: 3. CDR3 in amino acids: CASGDRESNERLFF. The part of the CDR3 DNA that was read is TGTGCCAGCGGCGACAGGGAGTCCAACGAAAGATTATTT.

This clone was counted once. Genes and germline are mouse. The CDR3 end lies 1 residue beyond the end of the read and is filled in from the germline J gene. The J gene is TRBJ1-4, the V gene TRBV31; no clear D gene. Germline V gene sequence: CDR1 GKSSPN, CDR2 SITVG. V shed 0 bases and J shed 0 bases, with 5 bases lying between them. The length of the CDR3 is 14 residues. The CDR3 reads CAWSLRVSNERLFF. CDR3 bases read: TGTGCCTGGAGTCTGAGGGTTTCCAACGAAAGATTATTT. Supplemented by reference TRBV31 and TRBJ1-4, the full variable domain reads AQTIHQWPVAEIKAVGSPLSLGCTIKGKSSPNLYWYWQATGGTLQQLFYSITVGQVESVVQLNLSASRPKDDQFILSTEKLLLSHSGFYLCAWSLRVSNERLFFGHGTKLSVL.

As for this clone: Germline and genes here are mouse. This CDR3 is CASSPGSTNERLFF. The sequenced part of the CDR3 DNA is TGTGCCAGCAGTCCAGGGAGCACCAACGAAAGATTATTT. This chain joins TRBV19 and TRBJ1-4, with D possibly matching TRBD1 (5 bases). The CDR3 goes on 1 residue after the read ends, and that part is filled in from the germline J gene. The germline CDR1 and CDR2 sequences are FNHDT and SITEND (reference sequence). CDR3 length: 14 amino acids. Between the trimmed V and J ends, which lost 4 bases and 3 bases, there was a span of 10 bases.

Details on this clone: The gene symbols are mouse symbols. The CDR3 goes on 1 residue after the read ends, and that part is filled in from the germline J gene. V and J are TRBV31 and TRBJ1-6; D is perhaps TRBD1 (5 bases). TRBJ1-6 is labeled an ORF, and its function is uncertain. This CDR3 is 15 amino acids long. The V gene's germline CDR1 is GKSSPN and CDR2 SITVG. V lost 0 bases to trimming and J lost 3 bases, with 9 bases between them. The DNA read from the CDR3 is TGTGCCTGGAGTCTTCGGGGGGGCTATAATTCGCCCCTCTAC. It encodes CAWSLRGGYNSPLY. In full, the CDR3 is CAWSLRGGYNSPLYF.

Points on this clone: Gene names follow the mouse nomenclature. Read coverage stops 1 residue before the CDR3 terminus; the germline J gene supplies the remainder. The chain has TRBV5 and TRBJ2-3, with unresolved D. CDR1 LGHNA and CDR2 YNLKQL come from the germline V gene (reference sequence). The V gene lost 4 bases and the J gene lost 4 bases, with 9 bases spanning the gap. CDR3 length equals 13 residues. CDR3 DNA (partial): TGTGCCAGCAGCCCCCGAGGGACAGAAACGCTGTAT. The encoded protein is CASSPRGTETLY. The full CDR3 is CASSPRGTETLYF.

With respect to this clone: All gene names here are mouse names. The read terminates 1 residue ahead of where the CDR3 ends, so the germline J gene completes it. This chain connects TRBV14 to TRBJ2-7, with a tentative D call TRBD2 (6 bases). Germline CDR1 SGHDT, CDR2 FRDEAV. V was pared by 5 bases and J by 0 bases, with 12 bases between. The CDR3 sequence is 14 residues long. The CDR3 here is CASRSLGSSYEQYF. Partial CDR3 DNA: TGTGCCAGCAGGTCGCTGGGGAGCTCCTATGAACAGTAC.

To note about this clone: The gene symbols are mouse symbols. The DNA read from the CDR3 is TGTGCCAGCAGTGATGTCAGGGGAACCGGGCAGCTCTAC. This sequence encodes CASSDVRGTGQLY. The entire CDR3 protein reads CASSDVRGTGQLYF. V and J are TRBV13-3 and TRBJ2-2; D might be TRBD1 (6 bases). The read falls 1 residue short of the CDR3 end, and the missing part is taken from the germline J gene. Trimming removed 0 bases at V and 5 bases at J, with 8 bases between. The CDR3 sequence is 14 residues long. CDR1 NNHDY and CDR2 SYVADS come from the germline V gene.

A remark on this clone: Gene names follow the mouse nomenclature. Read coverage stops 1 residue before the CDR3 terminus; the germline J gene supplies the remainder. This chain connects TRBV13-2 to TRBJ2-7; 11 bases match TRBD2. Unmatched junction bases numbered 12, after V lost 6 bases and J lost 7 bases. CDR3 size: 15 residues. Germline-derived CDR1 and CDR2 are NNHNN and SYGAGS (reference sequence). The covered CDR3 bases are TGTGCCAGCGCGGATGAACTGGGGGGGCGCCGGGAACAGTAC. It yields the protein CASADELGGRREQY. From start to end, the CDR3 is CASADELGGRREQYF.